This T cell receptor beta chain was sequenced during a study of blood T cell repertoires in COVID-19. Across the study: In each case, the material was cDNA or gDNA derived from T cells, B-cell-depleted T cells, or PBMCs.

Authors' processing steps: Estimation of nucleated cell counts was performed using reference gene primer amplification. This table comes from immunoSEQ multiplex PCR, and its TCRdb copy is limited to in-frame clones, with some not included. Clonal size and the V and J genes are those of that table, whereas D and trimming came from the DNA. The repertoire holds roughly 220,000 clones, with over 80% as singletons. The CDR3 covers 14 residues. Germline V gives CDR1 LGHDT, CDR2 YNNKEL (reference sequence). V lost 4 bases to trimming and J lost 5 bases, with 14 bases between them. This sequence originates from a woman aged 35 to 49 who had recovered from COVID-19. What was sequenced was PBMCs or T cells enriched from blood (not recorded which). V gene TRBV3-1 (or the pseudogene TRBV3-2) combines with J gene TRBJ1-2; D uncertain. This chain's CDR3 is CASSPDGSSYGYTF. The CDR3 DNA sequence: TGTGCCAGCAGCCCAGACGGGAGTTCTTATGGCTACACCTTC.